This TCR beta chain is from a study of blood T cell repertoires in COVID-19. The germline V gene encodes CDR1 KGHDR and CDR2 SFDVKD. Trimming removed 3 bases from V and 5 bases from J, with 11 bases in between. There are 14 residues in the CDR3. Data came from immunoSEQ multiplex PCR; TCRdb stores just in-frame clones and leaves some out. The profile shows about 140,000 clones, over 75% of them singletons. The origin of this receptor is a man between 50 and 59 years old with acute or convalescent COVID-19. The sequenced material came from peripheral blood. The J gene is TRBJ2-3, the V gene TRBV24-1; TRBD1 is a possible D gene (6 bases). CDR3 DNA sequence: TGTGCCACCAGTGATCGGACAGAAAGAGATACGCAGTATTTT. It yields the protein CATSDRTERDTQYF.